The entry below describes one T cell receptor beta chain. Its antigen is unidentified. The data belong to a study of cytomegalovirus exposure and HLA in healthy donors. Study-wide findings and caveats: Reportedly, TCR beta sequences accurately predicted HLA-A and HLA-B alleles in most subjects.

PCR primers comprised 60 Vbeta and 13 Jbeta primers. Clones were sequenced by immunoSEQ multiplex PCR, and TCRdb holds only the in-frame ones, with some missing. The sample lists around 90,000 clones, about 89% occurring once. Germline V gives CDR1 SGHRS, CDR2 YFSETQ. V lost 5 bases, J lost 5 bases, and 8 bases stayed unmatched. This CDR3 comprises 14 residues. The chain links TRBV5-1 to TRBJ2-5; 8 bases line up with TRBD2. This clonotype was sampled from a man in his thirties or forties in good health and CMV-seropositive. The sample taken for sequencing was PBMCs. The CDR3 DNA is TGCGCCAGCAGGGACCCCGGGGGGGCGGAGACCCAGTACTTC. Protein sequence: CASRDPGGAETQYF. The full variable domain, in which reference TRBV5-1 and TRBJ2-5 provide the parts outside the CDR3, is KAGVTQTPRYLIKTRGQQVTLSCSPISGHRSVSWYQQTPGQGLQFLFEYFSETQRNKGNFPGRFSGRQFSNSRSEMNVSTLELGDSALYLCASRDPGGAETQYFGPGTRLLVL.